These T cell receptor beta chains were read from a single sample in a study of blood T cells in healthy people across ages. MiXCR, applied by TCRdb to the 5' RACE reads, yields one record per CDR3 protein. The repertoire has 600,000 or so distinct CDR3 sequences, 25% to 30% of them found once; the top ten carry about a sixth. Sequencing used blood. The receptors come from a woman older than 75 in good health. CDR3s include the opening cysteine and the closing phenylalanine or tryptophan. The order of the fields is J gene, V gene, D gene, CDR3 protein. D genes are given only for firm matches.

TRBJ2-2,TRBV30,TRBD2,CAWRLAGAYGELFF
TRBJ2-1,TRBV19,NA,CASSTGLAIYNEQFF
TRBJ2-1,TRBV20-1,TRBD2,CSASRLAGAAIYNEQFF
TRBJ1-1,TRBV3-1,NA,CASSLQTAVTEAFF
TRBJ2-5,TRBV7-2,NA,CASSLAAGSVETQYF
TRBJ2-5,TRBV5-5,TRBD1,CASSSTGTEETQYF
TRBJ1-5,TRBV28,TRBD1,CASNRGGGQPQHF
TRBJ2-1,TRBV7-2,TRBD1,CASSPRTGGERFF
TRBJ2-5,TRBV11-1,TRBD1,CASSKTGEETQYF
TRBJ1-5,TRBV20-1,NA,CSARDLQGNQPQHF
TRBJ2-6,TRBV5-6,TRBD1,CASSFGTAGANVLTF
TRBJ1-2,TRBV4-3,NA,CASSPIVGVYGYTF
TRBJ2-1,TRBV30,NA,CAWSVQGRNDEQFF
TRBJ1-2,TRBV12-3/TRBV12-4,NA,CASSFRGYGYTF
TRBJ1-2,TRBV7-2,TRBD1,CASSRGQGLFNYGYTF
TRBJ1-1,TRBV5-5,NA,CASSFLANTEAFF